These T cell receptor beta chains were read from a single sample in a study of cytomegalovirus exposure and HLA in healthy donors. Clones were read by immunoSEQ multiplex PCR, and TCRdb kept only the in-frame ones, dropping some. The sample holds about 160,000 clones; about 77% are singletons and the top ten take approximately 1.2%. The source material was PBMCs. The receptors stem from a man younger than 45 in good health and CMV-seronegative. The conserved cysteine and the conserved F or W are not part of the CDR3 here. Each record gives: V gene, CDR3 protein.

V gene: TRBV15
CDR3 protein: ATSLERISAGTQY

V gene: TRBV6-6
CDR3 protein: ASSRGAQTYEQY

V gene: TRBV27
CDR3 protein: ASSFGHSNTEAF

V gene: TRBV4-2
CDR3 protein: ASSQEATRGRVQETQY

V gene: TRBV30
CDR3 protein: AWSVTGTGYT

V gene: TRBV6-1
CDR3 protein: ASSEPGGNEKLF

V gene: TRBV6-5
CDR3 protein: ASTGQGVYQETQY

V gene: TRBV11-2
CDR3 protein: ASSWGTGGNTEAF

V gene: TRBV2
CDR3 protein: ASSQQAEDQPQH

V gene: TRBV7-2
CDR3 protein: ASSFGQVTSGGFQETQY

V gene: TRBV5-6
CDR3 protein: ASSLRQGREGWRSGELF

V gene: TRBV4-1
CDR3 protein: ASSQDARGGRETQY

V gene: TRBV5-4
CDR3 protein: ASSLGLEKGSYEQY

V gene: TRBV6-1
CDR3 protein: ASSAGWVETQY

V gene: TRBV28
CDR3 protein: ASSLLGAEDKETQY

V gene: TRBV4-3
CDR3 protein: ASSASPPGQGGHEQF

V gene: TRBV5-6
CDR3 protein: ASSLWTGGLSEQY

V gene: TRBV28
CDR3 protein: ASSPIPVDREQY

V gene: TRBV5-4
CDR3 protein: ASSRNPDRGTEAF

V gene: TRBV27
CDR3 protein: ASSLSGEGQLNTIY

V gene: TRBV7-6
CDR3 protein: ASSLQGSSYEQY

V gene: TRBV11-1
CDR3 protein: ASSFTASGYQETQY

V gene: TRBV27
CDR3 protein: ASSLGQGQWNTIY

V gene: TRBV7-3
CDR3 protein: ASSLSGWETQY

V gene: TRBV28
CDR3 protein: ASRRRGSSNYGYT

V gene: TRBV15
CDR3 protein: ATSRDPTGGTGELF

V gene: TRBV30
CDR3 protein: AWTGNMNTEAF

V gene: TRBV10-3
CDR3 protein: AIRGGSTDTQY

V gene: TRBV11-3
CDR3 protein: ASSARDEQY

V gene: TRBV30
CDR3 protein: AWSITQGAYEQY

V gene: TRBV28
CDR3 protein: ASSPNIRGLGRNTEAF

V gene: TRBV7-6
CDR3 protein: ASSLGDYTDTQY

V gene: TRBV4-3
CDR3 protein: ASSRGVSYGYT

V gene: TRBV10-3
CDR3 protein: AISERGTGYNEQF

V gene: TRBV4-1
CDR3 protein: ASSQGPGTYEQY

V gene: TRBV5-1
CDR3 protein: ASSLFGQGKETQY

V gene: TRBV5-4
CDR3 protein: ASSLGLAGVSY

V gene: TRBV6-5
CDR3 protein: ASRAPGTGASPLH